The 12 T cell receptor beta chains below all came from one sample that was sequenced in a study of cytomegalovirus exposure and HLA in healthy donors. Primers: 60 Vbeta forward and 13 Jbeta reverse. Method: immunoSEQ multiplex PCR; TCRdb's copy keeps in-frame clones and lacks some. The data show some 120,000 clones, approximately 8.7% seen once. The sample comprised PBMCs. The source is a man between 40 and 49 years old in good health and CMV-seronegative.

CDR3 loop: CASSDRGFNGEQFF. CDR3 nucleotide sequence: TGTGCCAGCAGCGACAGGGGCTTTAACGGTGAGCAGTTCTTC. The chain couples TRBV2 to TRBJ2-1, with 8 bases matching TRBD1. V gave up 6 bases and J gave up 9 bases; unmatched junction bases: 10. The CDR3 loop spans 14 amino acids. Germline V gene sequence: CDR1 SNHLY, CDR2 FYNNEI.

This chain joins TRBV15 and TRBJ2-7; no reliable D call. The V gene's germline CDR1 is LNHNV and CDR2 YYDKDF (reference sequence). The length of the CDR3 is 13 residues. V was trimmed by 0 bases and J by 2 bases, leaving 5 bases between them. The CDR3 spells CATSRDETYEQYF. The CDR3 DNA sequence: TGTGCCACCAGCAGAGACGAGACCTACGAGCAGTACTTC. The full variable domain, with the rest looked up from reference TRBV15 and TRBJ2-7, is DAMVIQNPRYQVTQFGKPVTLSCSQTLNHNVMYWYQQKSSQAPKLLFHYYDKDFNNEADTPDNFQSRRPNTSFCFLDIRSPGLGDTAMYLCATSRDETYEQYFGPGTRLTVT.

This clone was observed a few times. The CDR3 DNA is TGTGCCAGCAGCTTACTGGGGGGTCGGGGAGAGACCCAGTACTTC. Translating gives CASSLLGGRGETQYF. The rearrangement joins TRBV7-2 to TRBJ2-5; D may be TRBD2 (6 bases). The CDR3 totals 15 residues. Germline lookup yields CDR1 SGHTA and CDR2 FQGNSA. Deletions cut 2 bases from V and 4 bases from J, with 14 bases between.

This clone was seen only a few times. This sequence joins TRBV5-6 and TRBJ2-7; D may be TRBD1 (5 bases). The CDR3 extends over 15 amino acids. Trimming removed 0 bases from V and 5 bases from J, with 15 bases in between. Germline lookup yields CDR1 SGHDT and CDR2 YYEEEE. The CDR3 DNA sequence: TGTGCCAGCAGCTTGGGGCAGGGTGGGTTTAACGAGCAGTACTTC. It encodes CASSLGQGGFNEQYF.

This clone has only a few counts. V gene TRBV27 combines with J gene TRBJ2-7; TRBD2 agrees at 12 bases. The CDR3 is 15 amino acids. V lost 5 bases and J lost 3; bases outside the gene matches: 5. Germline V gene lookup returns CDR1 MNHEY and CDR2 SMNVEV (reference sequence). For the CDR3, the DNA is TGTGCCAGCAGTACAAGGGGACTAGCGGGCTACGAGCAGTACTTC. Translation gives CASSTRGLAGYEQYF.

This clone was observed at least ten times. This chain's CDR3 is CASREGYEQYF. The CDR3 coding sequence is TGTGCCAGCAGGGAGGGCTACGAGCAGTACTTC. The genes are TRBV6-1 and TRBJ2-7; D is perhaps TRBD2 (6 bases). From germline, CDR1 is MNHNS and CDR2 SASEGT. V was pared by 6 bases and J by 3 bases, with 6 bases between. CDR3 size: 11 residues.

CDR3 sequence reads: CASISGGQETQYF. The CDR3 DNA follows: TGTGCCAGCATTTCCGGGGGGCAGGAGACCCAGTACTTC. This chain links TRBV6-1 with TRBJ2-5; TRBD2 is a possible D gene (7 bases). The germline CDR1 and CDR2 sequences are MNHNS and SASEGT. The CDR3 runs to 13 residues. The V gene lost 7 bases and the J gene lost 5 bases, with 14 bases spanning the gap.

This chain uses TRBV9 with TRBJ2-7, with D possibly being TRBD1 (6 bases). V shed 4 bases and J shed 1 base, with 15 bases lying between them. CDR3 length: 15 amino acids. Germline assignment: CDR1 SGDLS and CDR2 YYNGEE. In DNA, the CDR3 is TGTGCCAGCAGCCCTACTGAACAGGGTTCCTACGAGCAGTACTTC. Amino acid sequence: CASSPTEQGSYEQYF. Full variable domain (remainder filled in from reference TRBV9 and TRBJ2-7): DSGVTQTPKHLITATGQRVTLRCSPRSGDLSVYWYQQSLDQGLQFLIQYYNGEERAKGNILERFSAQQFPDLHSELNLSSLELGDSALYFCASSPTEQGSYEQYFGPGTRLTVT.

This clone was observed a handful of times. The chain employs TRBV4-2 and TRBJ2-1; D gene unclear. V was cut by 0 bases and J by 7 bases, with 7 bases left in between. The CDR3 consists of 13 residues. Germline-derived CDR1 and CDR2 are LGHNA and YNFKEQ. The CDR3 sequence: CASSQDYWNEQFF. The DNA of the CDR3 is TGTGCCAGCAGCCAAGACTATTGGAATGAGCAGTTCTTC.

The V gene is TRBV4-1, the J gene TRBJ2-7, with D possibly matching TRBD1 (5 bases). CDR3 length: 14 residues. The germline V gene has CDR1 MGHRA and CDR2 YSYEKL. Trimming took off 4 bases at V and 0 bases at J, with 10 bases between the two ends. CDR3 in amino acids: CASSLLDNSYEQYF. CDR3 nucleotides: TGCGCCAGCAGCCTCCTGGACAACTCCTACGAGCAGTACTTC.

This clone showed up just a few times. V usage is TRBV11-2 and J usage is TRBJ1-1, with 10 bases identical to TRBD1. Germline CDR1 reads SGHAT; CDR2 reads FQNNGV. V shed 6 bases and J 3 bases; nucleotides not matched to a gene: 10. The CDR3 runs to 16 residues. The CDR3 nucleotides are TGTGCCAGCAGACGTAACCCCGGGACAGGGGACACTGAAGCTTTCTTT. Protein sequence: CASRRNPGTGDTEAFF.

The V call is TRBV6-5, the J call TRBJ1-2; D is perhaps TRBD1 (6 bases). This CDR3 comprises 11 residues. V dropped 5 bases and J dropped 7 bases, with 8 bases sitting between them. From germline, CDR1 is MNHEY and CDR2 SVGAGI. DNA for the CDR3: TGTGCCAGCAGTGGGGGCGGTGGCTACACCTTC. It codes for CASSGGGGYTF.